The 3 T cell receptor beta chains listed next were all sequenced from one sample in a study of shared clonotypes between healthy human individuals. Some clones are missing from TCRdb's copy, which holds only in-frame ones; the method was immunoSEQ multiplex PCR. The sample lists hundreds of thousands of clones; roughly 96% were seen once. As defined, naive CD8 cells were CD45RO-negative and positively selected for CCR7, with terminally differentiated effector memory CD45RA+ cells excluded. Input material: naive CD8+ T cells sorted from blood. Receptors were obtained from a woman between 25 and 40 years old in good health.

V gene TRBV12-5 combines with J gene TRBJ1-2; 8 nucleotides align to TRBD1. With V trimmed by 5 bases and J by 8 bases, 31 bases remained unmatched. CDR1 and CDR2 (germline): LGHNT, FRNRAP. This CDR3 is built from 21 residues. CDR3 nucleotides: TGTGCTAGTGGTCGGTGGCCCCCACAGGGGGGGTTCCGATATCCTGAGGACGGCTACACCTTC. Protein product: CASGRWPPQGGFRYPEDGYTF.

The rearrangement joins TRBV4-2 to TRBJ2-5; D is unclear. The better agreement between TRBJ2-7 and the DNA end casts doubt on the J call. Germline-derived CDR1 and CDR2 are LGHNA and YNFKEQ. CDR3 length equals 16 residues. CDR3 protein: CASSQEVRTEGYEQYF. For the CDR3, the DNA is TGTGCCAGCAGCCAAGAAGTGCGCACCGAAGGTTACGAGCAGTACTTC.

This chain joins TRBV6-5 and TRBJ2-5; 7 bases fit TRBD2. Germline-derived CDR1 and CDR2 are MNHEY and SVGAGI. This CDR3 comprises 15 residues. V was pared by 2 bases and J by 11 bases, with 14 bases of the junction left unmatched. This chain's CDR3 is CASSYPRRGIWEQYF. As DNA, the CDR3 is TGTGCCAGCAGTTACCCCCGGCGGGGGATTTGGGAGCAGTACTTC.